This T cell receptor beta chain derives from a study of beta chain features in type 1 diabetes. The entirety of the isolated RNA underwent reverse transcription, so expressed TCRB transcripts were sequenced. Repertoires were generated with immunoSEQ multiplex PCR, while TCRdb's copy carries only in-frame clones and drops some. The profile shows about 400,000 clones, around an eighth of them singletons. The CDR3 contains 13 residues. CDR1 LNHNV and CDR2 YYDKDF come from the germline V gene (reference sequence). V lost 6 bases and J lost 0, with 8 bases in between. The chain joins TRBV15 to TRBJ1-2; the D is unclear. Specimen: naive CD4+ T cells from blood. This TCR came from a man younger than 30 in good health. The DNA for the CDR3 is TGTGCCACCAGGCCCACGGCTAACTATGGCTACACCTTC. It translates to CATRPTANYGYTF.